The 7 T cell receptor beta chains listed next were all sequenced from one sample in a study of a mutant IDH1 vaccine in newly diagnosed glioma. The protocol was immunoSEQ multiplex PCR, while the TCRdb copy is restricted to in-frame clones and leaves out a portion. The table shows just over 35,000 clones, with 80% occurring only once. These receptors have no identified antigens. Noted time point: week 11, during vaccination. Mutant IDH1 20-mer peptide, at 300 ug, made up each vaccine dose, with topical imiquimod. The specimen was peripheral blood mononuclear cells (PBMCs), collected from a glioma patient whose treatment included an IDH1 peptide vaccine. Receptors originate from a woman in her 30s with glioma. Some clones in this sample may be carry-over from other donors' samples.

The chain employs TRBV12-5 and TRBJ2-6; tentatively, D is TRBD1 or TRBD2 (6 bases each). Germline V gene lookup returns CDR1 LGHNT and CDR2 FRNRAP. V lost 8 bases, J lost 0 bases, and 17 bases lay in between. This CDR3 is 17 amino acids long. CDR3 amino acids: CASSWGATLSGANVLTF. CDR3 bases: TGTGCTAGTTCCTGGGGGGCTACCCTCTCTGGGGCCAACGTCCTGACTTTC.

This sequence joins TRBV7-9 and TRBJ1-3; possibly TRBD1 for D (6 bases). CDR3 size: 17 residues. CDR1 and CDR2 from the germline V gene are SEHNR and FQNEAQ (reference sequence). Trimming shortened V by 5 bases and J by 3 bases, and 20 bases separated the two germline ends. This chain's CDR3 is CASSPETWGLSGNTIYF. In DNA form, the CDR3 reads TGTGCCAGCAGCCCCGAGACTTGGGGGCTGAGTGGAAACACCATATATTTT.

This chain links TRBV12-5 with TRBJ2-1; either TRBD1 or TRBD2 may fit D (5 bases each). The germline gives CDR1 LGHNT, CDR2 FRNRAP. V lost 0 bases and J 7 bases, leaving 13 bases between the germline ends. The CDR3 is 15 amino acids. The CDR3 loop is CASGLVLGARNEQFF. CDR3 nucleotides: TGTGCTAGTGGTTTGGTACTAGGGGCGCGGAATGAGCAGTTCTTC.

This chain joins TRBV11-2 and TRBJ1-5, with 10 bases that match TRBD1. With V trimmed by 4 bases and J by 7 bases, 1 base remained unmatched. Germline V CDR1 and CDR2: SGHAT, FQNNGV. CDR3 length: 13 amino acids. The CDR3: CASSSDRGQPQHF. The CDR3 DNA reads as TGTGCCAGCAGCTCGGACAGGGGGCAGCCCCAGCATTTT.

The chain carries TRBV11-2 and TRBJ2-5; the D is unclear. This CDR3 spans 16 amino acids. Germline CDR1 is SGHAT and CDR2 is FQNNGV. Trimming cost V 2 bases and J 1 base, with 14 bases left between them. The chain's CDR3 is CASSLYPSSTQETQYF. CDR3 DNA sequence: TGTGCCAGCAGCTTATACCCAAGCAGCACCCAAGAGACCCAGTACTTC.

The chain joins TRBV6-1 to TRBJ1-5; D is possibly TRBD1 (5 bases). The germline CDR1 and CDR2 sequences are MNHNS and SASEGT. There are 13 residues in the CDR3. The V gene lost 3 bases and the J gene lost 6 bases, with 9 bases spanning the gap. Here the CDR3 DNA reads TGTGCCAGCAGTGATCTGGGGGTTCAGCCCCAGCATTTT. Its translation is CASSDLGVQPQHF.

V gene TRBV30 combines with J gene TRBJ2-6; D assignment may be TRBD1 or TRBD2 (6 bases each). The CDR3 loop spans 17 amino acids. CDR1 and CDR2 from the germline V gene are GTSNPN and SVGIG (reference sequence). Trimming shortened V by 3 bases and J by 3 bases, and 18 bases separated the two germline ends. Here the CDR3 DNA reads TGTGCCTGGAGGGGGAGGAGGGGGAGAAGTGGGGCCAACGTCCTGACTTTC. It is translated as CAWRGRRGRSGANVLTF.